This TCR beta chain was captured in a study of blood T cell repertoires in COVID-19. Overall study context: In each case, the material was cDNA or gDNA derived from T cells, B-cell-depleted T cells, or PBMCs.

Germline loops: CDR1 MNHEY, CDR2 SVGEGT. V lost 2 bases to trimming and J lost 4 bases, with 18 bases between them. The CDR3 length is 17 residues. As handled by the study authors: Researchers report that nucleated cell counts were estimated from reference gene primer amplification. Assay used: immunoSEQ multiplex PCR; TCRdb lists only in-frame clones, some missing. V and J calls and clone size are those listed in that table; D and trimming were worked out from the DNA. This table has about 79,000 clones, about 89% appearing once. Sequencing was performed on peripheral blood. J is TRBJ1-5 and V is TRBV6-2 or TRBV6-3; tentative D call: TRBD1 (5 bases). The TCR was taken from a man between 65 and 85 years old with active or convalescent COVID-19. The CDR3 DNA reads TGTGCCAGCAGTTACAACCCCGGCGGGGCGGATAATCAGCCCCAGCATTTT. Translating gives CASSYNPGGADNQPQHF.